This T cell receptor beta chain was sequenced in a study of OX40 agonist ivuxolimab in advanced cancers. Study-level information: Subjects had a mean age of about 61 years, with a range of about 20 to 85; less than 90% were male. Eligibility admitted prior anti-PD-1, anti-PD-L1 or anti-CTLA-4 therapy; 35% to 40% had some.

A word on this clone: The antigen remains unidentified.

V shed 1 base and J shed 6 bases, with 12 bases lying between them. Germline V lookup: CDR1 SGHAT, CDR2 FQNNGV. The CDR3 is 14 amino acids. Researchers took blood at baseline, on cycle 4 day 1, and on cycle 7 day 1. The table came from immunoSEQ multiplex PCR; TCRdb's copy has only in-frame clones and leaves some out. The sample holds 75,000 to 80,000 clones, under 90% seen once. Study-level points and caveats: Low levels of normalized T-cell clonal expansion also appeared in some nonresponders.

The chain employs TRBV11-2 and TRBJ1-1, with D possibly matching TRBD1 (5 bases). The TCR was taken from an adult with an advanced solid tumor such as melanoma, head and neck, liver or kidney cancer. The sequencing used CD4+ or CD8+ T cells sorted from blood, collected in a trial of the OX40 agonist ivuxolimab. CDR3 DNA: TGTGCCAGCAGCTTAGCCGGCGGGGCATCTGAAGCTTTCTTT. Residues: CASSLAGGASEAFF.